Listed below are T cell receptor beta chains from one sample, sequenced in a study of cytomegalovirus exposure and HLA in healthy donors. Profiled with immunoSEQ multiplex PCR; TCRdb holds only in-frame clones, not every one. Its table records around 210,000 clones. Material: PBMCs. The receptors stem from a girl aged 2 to 10 in good health and CMV-seropositive. Both conserved end residues are part of each CDR3. The order of the fields is V gene, J gene, D gene, CDR3 protein, CDR3 DNA. A D gene is named only where the DNA matches it firmly.

>TRBV6-1|TRBJ1-6|TRBD1
CASSAPGTDGHSPLHF
TGTGCCAGCAGTGCACCCGGGACAGACGGTCATTCACCCCTCCACTTT
>TRBV28|TRBJ2-3|.
CATVTDTQYF
TGTGCCACAGTTACAGATACGCAGTATTTT
>TRBV5-5|TRBJ1-2|.
CASEGAPGSGYTF
TGTGCCTCCGAAGGGGCGCCCGGGAGTGGCTACACCTTC
>TRBV11-2|TRBJ1-1|.
CASSLVGRRNTEAFF
TGTGCCAGCAGCTTAGTAGGGAGGAGGAACACTGAAGCTTTCTTT
>TRBV28|TRBJ1-5|TRBD1
CASSLVQGGSNQPQHF
TGTGCCAGCAGTTTGGTCCAGGGGGGTAGCAATCAGCCCCAGCATTTT
>TRBV2|TRBJ2-7|TRBD1
CASSPQGYEQYF
TGTGCCAGCAGTCCACAGGGGTACGAGCAGTACTTC
>TRBV9|TRBJ2-3|.
CASSVEAGTFSDTQYF
TGTGCCAGCAGCGTAGAGGCCGGGACTTTCTCAGATACGCAGTATTTT
>TRBV27|TRBJ2-7|.
CASSLSWRGFDEQYF
TGTGCCAGCAGTTTATCATGGAGAGGGTTTGACGAGCAGTACTTC
>TRBV15|TRBJ1-5|.
CATSRAPIENQPQHF
TGTGCCACCAGCAGAGCCCCCATAGAGAATCAGCCCCAGCATTTT
>TRBV7-2|TRBJ2-1|TRBD1
CASSVGQAHEQFF
TGTGCCAGCAGCGTAGGACAGGCTCATGAGCAGTTCTTC
>TRBV29-1|TRBJ1-6|.
CSVEGADSETLHF
TGCAGCGTAGAAGGGGCGGACTCAGAAACCCTCCACTTT
>TRBV19|TRBJ1-4|TRBD1
CASSGTAATNEKLFF
TGTGCCAGTTCGGGGACAGCCGCAACTAATGAAAAACTGTTTTTT
>TRBV7-9|TRBJ1-2|.
CASRGQYYGYTF
TGTGCCAGCAGGGGGCAGTACTATGGCTACACCTTC
>TRBV2|TRBJ2-3|TRBD2
CASRSGGTDTQYF
TGTGCCAGCAGGAGCGGGGGCACAGATACGCAGTATTTT
>TRBV28|TRBJ2-7|TRBD2
CASSTPGSGGPYEQYF
TGTGCCAGCAGCACGCCGGGTTCGGGAGGGCCTTACGAGCAGTACTTC
>TRBV2|TRBJ2-7|TRBD2
CASKTSGSPYEQYF
TGTGCCAGCAAAACTAGCGGGAGCCCCTACGAGCAGTACTTC
>TRBV10-3|TRBJ2-1|TRBD2
CAISPVGEGQDEQFF
TGTGCCATCAGCCCCGTGGGGGAGGGCCAAGATGAGCAGTTCTTC
>TRBV5-1|TRBJ1-2|.
CASSFGEWTEGYGYTF
TGCGCCAGCAGCTTTGGCGAATGGACAGAGGGCTATGGCTACACCTTC
>TRBV5-1|TRBJ1-2|.
CASSFRKAVGYTF
TGCGCCAGCAGCTTTCGTAAGGCGGTGGGCTACACCTTC
>TRBV7-8|TRBJ2-7|.
CASSRGAVGYEQYF
TGTGCCAGCAGCCGCGGGGCAGTTGGGTACGAGCAGTACTTC
>TRBV19|TRBJ2-5|TRBD2
CASSSGTIPEETQYF
TGTGCCAGTAGTTCCGGGACTATACCCGAAGAGACCCAGTACTTC
>TRBV10-2|TRBJ1-5|.
CATSQEANQPQHF
TGCGCCACCTCGCAAGAGGCGAATCAGCCCCAGCATTTT
>TRBV2|TRBJ2-1|TRBD2
CASRQGLAGGPVKFF
TGTGCCAGCAGGCAGGGACTAGCGGGAGGGCCCGTTAAGTTCTTC
>TRBV7-2|TRBJ1-2|TRBD1
CASSSGTGYYGYTF
TGTGCCAGCAGCTCCGGGACAGGGTACTATGGCTACACCTTC
>TRBV6-1|TRBJ1-1|TRBD1
CASSPTGVDTEAFF
TGTGCCAGCAGCCCCACAGGGGTGGACACTGAAGCTTTCTTT
>TRBV19|TRBJ1-2|TRBD1
CASRGTGGATDGYTF
TGTGCCAGTAGGGGGACAGGGGGCGCAACCGATGGCTACACCTTC
>TRBV18|TRBJ1-2|.
CASSAPVRGGYTF
TGTGCCAGCTCAGCGCCTGTCCGAGGTGGCTACACCTTC
>TRBV10-3|TRBJ2-1|TRBD2
CAISNGGTTNEQFF
TGTGCCATCAGTAATGGGGGGACTACCAATGAGCAGTTCTTC